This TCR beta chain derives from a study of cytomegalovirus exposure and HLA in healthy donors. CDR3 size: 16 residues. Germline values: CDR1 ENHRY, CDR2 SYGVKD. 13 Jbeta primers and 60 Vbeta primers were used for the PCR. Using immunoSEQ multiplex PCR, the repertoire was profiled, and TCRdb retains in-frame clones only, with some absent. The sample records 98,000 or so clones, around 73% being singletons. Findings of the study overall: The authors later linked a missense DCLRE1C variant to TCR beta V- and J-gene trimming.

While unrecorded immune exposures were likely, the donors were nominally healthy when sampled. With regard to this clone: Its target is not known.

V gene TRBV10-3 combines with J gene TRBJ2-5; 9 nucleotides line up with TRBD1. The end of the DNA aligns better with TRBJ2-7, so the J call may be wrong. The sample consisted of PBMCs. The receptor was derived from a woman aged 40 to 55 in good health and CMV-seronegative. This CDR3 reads CAISGAAGQGVNEQYF. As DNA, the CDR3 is TGTGCCATCAGTGGGGCGGCGGGACAGGGTGTCAACGAGCAGTACTTC.